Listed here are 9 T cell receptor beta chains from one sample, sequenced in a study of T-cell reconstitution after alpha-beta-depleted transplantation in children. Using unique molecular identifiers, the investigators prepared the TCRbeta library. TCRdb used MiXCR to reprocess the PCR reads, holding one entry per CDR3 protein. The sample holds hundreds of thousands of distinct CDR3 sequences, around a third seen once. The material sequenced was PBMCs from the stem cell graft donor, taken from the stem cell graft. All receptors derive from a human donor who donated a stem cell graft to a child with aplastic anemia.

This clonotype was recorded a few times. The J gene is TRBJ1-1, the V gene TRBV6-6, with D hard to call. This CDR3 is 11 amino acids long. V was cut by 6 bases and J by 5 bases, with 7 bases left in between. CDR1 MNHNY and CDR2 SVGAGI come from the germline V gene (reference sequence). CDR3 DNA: TGTGCCAGCAGCCACGCAACTGAAGCTTTCTTT. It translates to CASSHATEAFF.

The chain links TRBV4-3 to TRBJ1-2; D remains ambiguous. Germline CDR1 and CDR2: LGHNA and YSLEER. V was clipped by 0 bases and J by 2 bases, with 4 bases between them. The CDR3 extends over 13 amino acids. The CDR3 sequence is CASSQDPNYGYTF. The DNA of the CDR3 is TGCGCCAGCAGCCAAGATCCGAACTATGGCTACACCTTC.

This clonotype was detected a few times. This chain's CDR3 is CASPSQAAQTSISPEKEQFF. The CDR3 DNA reads TGTGCCAGCCCATCCCAGGCCGCCCAGACTTCGATTTCGCCAGAGAAAGAGCAGTTCTTC. The rearrangement joins TRBV5-6 to TRBJ2-1; D is uncertain. CDR1 is SGHDT, CDR2 YYEEEE, per germline. Trimming cost V 7 bases and J 10 bases, with 39 bases left between them. The CDR3 is made up of 20 amino acids. The full variable domain, with the rest looked up from reference TRBV5-6 and TRBJ2-1, is DAGVTQSPTHLIKTRGQQVTLRCSPKSGHDTVSWYQQALGQGPQFIFQYYEEEERQRGNFPDRFSGHQFPNYSSELNVNALLLGDSALYLCASPSQAAQTSISPEKEQFFGPGTRLTVL.

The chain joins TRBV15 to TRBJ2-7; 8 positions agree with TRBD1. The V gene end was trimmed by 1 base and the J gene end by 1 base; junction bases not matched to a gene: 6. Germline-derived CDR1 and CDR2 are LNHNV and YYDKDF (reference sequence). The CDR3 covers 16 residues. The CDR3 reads CATSRGRDRTSYEQYF. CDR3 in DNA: TGTGCCACCAGCAGAGGACGGGACAGGACATCCTACGAGCAGTACTTC.

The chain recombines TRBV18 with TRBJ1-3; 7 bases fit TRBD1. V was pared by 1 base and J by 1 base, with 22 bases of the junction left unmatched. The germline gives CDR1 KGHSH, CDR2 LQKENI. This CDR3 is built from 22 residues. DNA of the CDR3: TGTGCCAGCTCACCACTACTCGGTTCGGGACAGTCTGCCGTTGCGTCTGGAAACACCATATATTTT. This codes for CASSPLLGSGQSAVASGNTIYF. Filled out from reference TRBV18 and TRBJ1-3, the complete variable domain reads NAGVMQNPRHLVRRRGQEARLRCSPMKGHSHVYWYRQLPEEGLKFMVYLQKENIIDESGMPKERFSAEFPKEGPSILRIQQVVRGDSAAYFCASSPLLGSGQSAVASGNTIYFGEGSWLTVV.

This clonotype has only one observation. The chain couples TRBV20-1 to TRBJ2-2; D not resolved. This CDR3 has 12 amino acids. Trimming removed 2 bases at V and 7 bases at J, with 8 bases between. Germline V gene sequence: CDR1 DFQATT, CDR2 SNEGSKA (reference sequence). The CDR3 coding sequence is TGCAGTGCTAGATCGTTGGGCGGGGAGCTGTTTTTT. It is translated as CSARSLGGELFF.

This CDR3 reads CASSGLAGGGADTQYF. The DNA of the CDR3 is TGTGCCAGCAGTGGGCTAGCGGGAGGTGGAGCAGATACGCAGTATTTT. The chain carries TRBV28 and TRBJ2-3, with TRBD2 matching over 11 bases. After removal of 5 bases from V and 4 bases from J, the junction contained 8 bases not matched to a gene. The length of the CDR3 is 16 residues. Germline CDR1 reads MDHEN; CDR2 reads SYDVKM.

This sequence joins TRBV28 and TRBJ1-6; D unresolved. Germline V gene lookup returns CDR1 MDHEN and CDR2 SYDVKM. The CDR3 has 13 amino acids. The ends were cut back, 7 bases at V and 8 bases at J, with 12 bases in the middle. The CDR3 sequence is CASIAGVHSPLHF. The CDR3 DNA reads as TGTGCCAGCATAGCTGGGGTGCATTCACCCCTCCACTTT.

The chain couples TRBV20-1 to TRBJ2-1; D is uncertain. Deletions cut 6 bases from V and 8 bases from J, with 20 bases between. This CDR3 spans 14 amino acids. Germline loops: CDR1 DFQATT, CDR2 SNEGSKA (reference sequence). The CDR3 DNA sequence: TGCAGTGCGGTCGTTAGCCCTCCAATCTATGAGCAGTTCTTC. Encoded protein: CSAVVSPPIYEQFF.